The 16 T cell receptor beta chains listed next were all sequenced from one sample in a study of blood T cell repertoires in COVID-19. Assay: immunoSEQ multiplex PCR; the TCRdb copy retains only in-frame clones and omits some. The table includes some 260,000 clones, 84% detected once. The sample taken for sequencing was PBMCs or T cells enriched from blood (not recorded which). The receptors come from a young man with acute COVID-19.

The V and J genes are TRBV19 and TRBJ1-1, with a tentative D call TRBD1 (5 bases). The CDR3 is made up of 13 amino acids. V gave up 7 bases and J gave up 1 base, with 10 bases separating them. Germline values: CDR1 LNHDA, CDR2 SQIVND (reference sequence). The CDR3 reads CASNRGQNTEAFF. The CDR3 coding sequence is TGTGCCAGTAACAGAGGACAGAACACTGAAGCTTTCTTT.

The chain recombines TRBV6-1 with TRBJ2-3; tentatively, D is TRBD1 (5 bases). Germline V CDR1 and CDR2: MNHNS, SASEGT. V was trimmed by 4 bases and J by 2 bases, leaving 16 bases between them. The CDR3 is made up of 16 amino acids. CDR3 sequence: CASSGFRQLLTDTQYF. The CDR3 DNA reads as TGTGCCAGCAGTGGTTTCCGACAGCTCCTCACAGATACGCAGTATTTT.

This clone was counted only a few times. The V gene is TRBV27, the J gene TRBJ2-3; 7 bases are shared with TRBD1. The trim removed 6 bases at V and 1 base at J, leaving 1 base unmatched. The length of the CDR3 is 13 residues. The germline gives CDR1 MNHEY, CDR2 SMNVEV (reference sequence). The CDR3 DNA is TGTGCCAGCAGAACAGGGGGCACAGATACGCAGTATTTT. Amino acids: CASRTGGTDTQYF.

The chain's CDR3 is CASSQTDRAPGELFF. The CDR3 DNA sequence: TGCGCCAGCAGCCAGACGGACAGGGCACCCGGGGAGCTGTTTTTT. V usage is TRBV4-3 and J usage is TRBJ2-2; 8 nucleotides match TRBD1. The CDR3 is 15 residues long. J lost 6 bases, V lost 3 bases, and 6 bases had no gene match. Germline V gives CDR1 LGHNA, CDR2 YSLEER.

V gene TRBV3-1 (or the pseudogene TRBV3-2) combines with J gene TRBJ2-2; D may be TRBD2 (8 bases). This CDR3 has 15 amino acids. Germline-derived CDR1 and CDR2 are LGHDT and YNNKEL (reference sequence). Trimming took 6 bases from V and 4 from J, leaving 15 bases between them. CDR3 in amino acids: CASSSGGTATGELFF. CDR3 nucleotide sequence: TGTGCCAGCAGTTCGGGGGGGACAGCCACCGGGGAGCTGTTTTTT.

V gene TRBV3-1 (or the pseudogene TRBV3-2) combines with J gene TRBJ2-1; TRBD1 is a possible D gene (5 bases). The germline V and J ends were trimmed by 3 bases and 8 bases, with 14 bases remaining between them. The CDR3 covers 14 residues. CDR1 is LGHDT and CDR2 is YNNKEL in the germline V gene (reference sequence). CDR3 nucleotides: TGTGCCAGCAGCCAGGACGTGGGGCCCGATGAGCAGTTCTTC. Amino acids: CASSQDVGPDEQFF.

V is TRBV6-5 and J is TRBJ2-1, with 7 bases fitting TRBD2. CDR1 MNHEY and CDR2 SVGAGI come from the germline V gene. The CDR3 loop spans 15 amino acids. With V trimmed by 6 bases and J by 5 bases, 10 bases remained unmatched. CDR3 sequence (DNA): TGTGCCAGCAGGACCCCGGGACTACCTGACAATGAGCAGTTCTTC. It encodes CASRTPGLPDNEQFF.

The CDR3 protein is CASSRGSGNEKLFF. In DNA form, the CDR3 reads TGTGCCAGCAGCAGAGGTTCTGGTAATGAAAAACTGTTTTTT. V and J are TRBV7-9 and TRBJ1-4; D unclear. CDR1 and CDR2 from the germline V gene are SEHNR and FQNEAQ (reference sequence). The V end lost 5 bases, the J end lost 4 bases, and 11 bases lay between the germline ends. This CDR3 is built from 14 residues.

The chain recombines TRBV5-4 with TRBJ2-3, with 10 bases identical to TRBD2. Trimming at V came to 3 bases and at J to 4 bases, leaving 8 bases not matched to a gene. Germline V gene sequence: CDR1 SGHNT, CDR2 YYREEE (reference sequence). The CDR3 has 16 amino acids. In DNA form, the CDR3 reads TGTGCCAGCAGCTCCAGGACGCTAGCGGGAGCAGATACGCAGTATTTT. Its protein is CASSSRTLAGADTQYF.

The genes are TRBV2 and TRBJ1-5; no clear D gene. The V gene's germline CDR1 is SNHLY and CDR2 FYNNEI. CDR3 size: 14 residues. Trimming took off 2 bases at V and 0 bases at J, with 5 bases between the two ends. The CDR3 DNA follows: TGTGCCAGCAGTGAAAACTATAGCAATCAGCCCCAGCATTTT. As protein: CASSENYSNQPQHF.

The J gene is TRBJ1-2, the V gene TRBV29-1, with D tentatively TRBD1 (5 bases). Germline loops: CDR1 SQVTM, CDR2 ANQGSEA. The CDR3 sequence is 12 residues long. With 7 bases removed from V and 8 bases from J, the gap between germline ends came to 17 bases. The chain's CDR3 is CSGLEGNLGYTF. The CDR3 nucleotides are TGCAGCGGGTTGGAGGGGAATCTCGGCTACACCTTC.

The V and J genes are TRBV6-2 or TRBV6-3 and TRBJ2-7; TRBD2 aligns across 9 bases. CDR1 and CDR2 (germline): MNHEY, SVGEGT. V shed 4 bases, J shed 8 bases, and the junction held 12 bases outside the gene matches. CDR3 size: 15 residues. Written as DNA, the CDR3 is TGTGCCAGCAGTTTAGGGACTAGCCTTGCTTTCAAGCAGTACGTC. This gives the protein CASSLGTSLAFKQYV.

This chain connects TRBV6-5 to TRBJ1-1; D gene uncertain. The CDR3 length is 15 residues. Per germline, CDR1 MNHEY and CDR2 SVGAGI. V dropped 2 bases and J dropped 0 bases, with 10 bases sitting between them. The DNA of the CDR3 is TGTGCCAGCAGTTACATAGGAGTGATGAACACTGAAGCTTTCTTT. It translates to CASSYIGVMNTEAFF.

This clone occurred a few times. The chain couples TRBV4-1 to TRBJ2-3; 8 bases line up with TRBD2. This CDR3 comprises 18 residues. Germline assignment: CDR1 MGHRA and CDR2 YSYEKL. Trimming removed 0 bases from V and 3 bases from J; junction bases left unmatched: 11. Written as DNA, the CDR3 is TGCGCCAGCAGCCAAGAATCTGCTATCGGGGGGGCGACAGATACGCAGTATTTT. It translates to CASSQESAIGGATDTQYF.

In its sample, this clone was seen once. The J gene is TRBJ2-1, the V gene TRBV19; 8 bases fit TRBD2. The CDR3 has 16 amino acids. V dropped 6 bases and J dropped 1; count of bases not matched to a gene: 8. From germline, CDR1 is LNHDA and CDR2 SQIVND (reference sequence). The DNA for the CDR3 is TGTGCCAGTAGGGGGGTTCGGGAGGGGTCCTACAATGAGCAGTTCTTC. This gives the protein CASRGVREGSYNEQFF.

This clone was observed a few times. V and J are TRBV28 and TRBJ1-2, with D possibly matching TRBD1 (6 bases). The CDR3 has 13 amino acids. Germline values: CDR1 MDHEN, CDR2 SYDVKM. V dropped 10 bases and J dropped 5 bases, with 17 bases sitting between them. The chain's CDR3 is CAIGNRGAYGYTF. The CDR3 DNA sequence: TGTGCCATCGGAAACCGGGGGGCTTATGGCTACACCTTC.